This T cell receptor (beta chain) was identified in a study of T-cell reconstitution after alpha-beta-depleted transplantation in children. Study-wide results and limits: It was surviving recipient T cells and thymic progenitors that gave some patients high TCRbeta diversity at day 60. Newly produced T cells mostly provided counts and TCRbeta diversity after one year, as hyperexpanded clones declined.

V gave up 3 bases and J gave up 5 bases, with 19 bases separating them. The CDR3 is made up of 16 amino acids. Germline V lookup: CDR1 SGHDN, CDR2 FVKESK. A word on this clonotype: What it binds is not known.

It was with unique molecular identifiers that the TCRbeta library was prepared. TCRdb re-called the PCR reads with MiXCR, one entry per CDR3 protein. Of a few hundred thousand distinct CDR3 sequences in the sample, 25% to 30% were seen once. The sequence came from a boy less than two years old with Wiskott-Aldrich syndrome, due to receive a stem cell transplant. Sequencing used PBMCs, obtained before TCRalphabeta/CD19-depleted stem cell transplant. V is TRBV14 and J is TRBJ1-1; possible D gene TRBD1, 6 bases. CDR3 DNA sequence: TGTGCCAGCAGCCATCTTCGAGGGGGAATTGGGACTGAAGCTTTCTTT. Encoded protein: CASSHLRGGIGTEAFF.